The clone carrying this TCR beta chain was recorded a few times. Its antigen is unknown. With a J-beta primer mix and a sample-barcoded 5' primer, a second PCR ran about 7 to 12 cycles. Each CDR3 protein is one row after TCRdb ran MiXCR on the 5' RACE reads. The repertoire holds some 1.6 million distinct CDR3 sequences, with 30% to 35% as singletons. The CDR3 has 16 amino acids. CDR1 is SGHRS and CDR2 is YFSETQ in the germline V gene. V gave up 4 bases and J gave up 5 bases; unmatched junction bases: 7. This sample was taken from a study of blood T cells in healthy people across ages. Findings and caveats of the study: Fewer expanded clones and more diversity marked long-lived versus aged donors. Estimates of total diversity, which came from one million sequenced T cells, were considered to be underestimates.

This sequence was found in a woman aged 25 to 39 in good health. The chain is built from TRBV5-1 and TRBJ2-1, with 12 bases fitting TRBD2. The sequenced material came from blood. The chain's CDR3 is CASSASLAGGHNEQFF. In DNA form, the CDR3 reads TGCGCCAGCAGCGCGAGTCTAGCGGGGGGGCACAATGAGCAGTTCTTC.